This T cell receptor beta chain was recovered during a study of blood T cell repertoires in COVID-19. The V and J ends lost 7 bases and 6 bases, in that order; junction bases with no gene match: 6. Germline V gene sequence: CDR1 SQVTM, CDR2 ANQGSEA. The CDR3 extends over 11 amino acids. In the original workflow: Amplifying reference gene primers gave estimates of nucleated cell counts. Profiled with immunoSEQ multiplex PCR; TCRdb holds only in-frame clones, not every one. The V and J calls and clone size are taken from that table; D and trimming were inferred from the DNA. The data hold tens of thousands of clones, with 85% observed a single time.

Sequenced material: peripheral blood. This TCR derives from a man between 65 and 85 years old with acute or convalescent COVID-19. The rearrangement links TRBV29-1 to TRBJ2-7; TRBD1 agrees at 7 bases. CDR3 sequence reads: CSADRAGEQYF. The CDR3 bases are TGCAGCGCTGACAGGGCCGGCGAGCAGTACTTC.